The 30 T cell receptor beta chains given below trace back to one sample, sequenced in a study of response to subunit inactivated influenza vaccine. Each CDR3 protein is one row after TCRdb ran MiXCR on the RT-PCR reads. This sample has approximately 530,000 distinct CDR3 sequences, with 6% to 9% found just once. Sequenced here: PBMCs from blood, sampled 23 to 25 months after vaccination. The receptor set was obtained from a man aged 50 to 69 who received an inactivated influenza vaccine.

Ten or more counts support this clonotype. The chain recombines TRBV7-9 with TRBJ2-2; D gene ambiguous. Trimming removed 4 bases at V and 0 bases at J, with 12 bases between. CDR1 and CDR2 from the germline V gene are SEHNR and FQNEAQ (reference sequence). This CDR3 comprises 16 residues. CDR3 sequence reads: CASSYIKTANTGELFF. The CDR3 DNA is TGTGCCAGCAGCTATATAAAGACGGCGAACACCGGGGAGCTGTTTTTT.

This chain links TRBV4-2 with TRBJ2-1; D could derive from TRBD1 or TRBD2 (5 bases each). The CDR3 totals 17 residues. Trimming removed 0 bases at V and 8 bases at J, with 20 bases between. Germline values: CDR1 LGHNA, CDR2 YNFKEQ. CDR3 DNA sequence: TGTGCCAGCAGCCAAGAGTGGTTCGCGGTAACGGGGCATGAGCAGTTCTTC. Protein: CASSQEWFAVTGHEQFF.

The genes are TRBV5-1 and TRBJ1-6; the match to TRBD1 covers 7 bases. The germline V gene has CDR1 SGHRS and CDR2 YFSETQ. V dropped 4 bases and J dropped 3; count of bases not matched to a gene: 13. The CDR3 spans 18 residues. CDR3 region: CASSETPGQKGYNSPLHF. In DNA, the CDR3 is TGCGCCAGCAGCGAGACACCGGGACAGAAGGGCTATAATTCACCCCTCCACTTT.

This clonotype was seen at least ten times. The J gene is TRBJ2-1, the V gene TRBV7-9; a possible D gene is TRBD2 (6 bases). CDR1 SEHNR and CDR2 FQNEAQ come from the germline V gene (reference sequence). CDR3 size: 13 residues. Trimming cost V 5 bases and J 6 bases, with 11 bases left between them. In DNA, the CDR3 is TGTGCCAGCAGCGCACCCGGGGGCAATGAGCAGTTCTTC. This gives the protein CASSAPGGNEQFF.

This clonotype was observed a few times. This chain links TRBV5-5 with TRBJ2-5; D perhaps matches TRBD1 (5 bases). This CDR3 is built from 14 residues. CDR1 and CDR2 (germline): SGHKS, YYEKEE (reference sequence). Trimming took off 4 bases at V and 5 bases at J, with 15 bases between the two ends. The CDR3 coding sequence is TGTGCCAGCAGCCCGCCAGGGATTTTGGAGACCCAGTACTTC. This encodes CASSPPGILETQYF.

This clonotype occurred many times. The chain recombines TRBV5-1 with TRBJ1-1; D is undetermined. From germline, CDR1 is SGHRS and CDR2 YFSETQ. CDR3 length equals 14 residues. Trimming stripped 0 bases from V and 4 bases from J, with 10 bases between. In DNA, the CDR3 is TGCGCCAGCAGCTTGGGTCCCCCGGGCACTGAAGCTTTCTTT. This gives the protein CASSLGPPGTEAFF.

This clonotype was counted many times. The genes are TRBV20-1 and TRBJ2-2; tentatively, D is TRBD1 or TRBD2 (5 bases each). Trimming stripped 5 bases from V and 4 bases from J, with 11 bases between. Germline CDR1 and CDR2: DFQATT and SNEGSKA (reference sequence). The CDR3 sequence is 13 residues long. In DNA form, the CDR3 reads TGCAGTGCTCCGGGACCAACCACCGGGGAGCTGTTTTTT. Translation gives CSAPGPTTGELFF.

This clonotype occurred a few times. The chain combines TRBV20-1 with TRBJ2-7; the D gene is possibly TRBD1 (7 bases). The ends were cut back, 7 bases at V and 6 bases at J, with 19 bases in the middle. Germline CDR1 and CDR2: DFQATT and SNEGSKA (reference sequence). This CDR3 region has 13 residues. CDR3 in DNA: TGCAGTGGCCGGGATGGGACAGCGGGCGAGCAGTACTTC. It translates to CSGRDGTAGEQYF.

This clonotype was recorded at least ten times. The V and J genes are TRBV7-8 and TRBJ2-7; possible D gene TRBD1, 6 bases. The ends were cut back, 8 bases at V and 3 bases at J, with 14 bases in the middle. The CDR3 has 13 amino acids. Germline CDR1 and CDR2: SGHVS and FQNEAQ. CDR3 nucleotide sequence: TGTGCCAGCCGACCCGGGACAAGCTACGAGCAGTACTTC. It encodes CASRPGTSYEQYF. The full variable domain, rest sourced from reference TRBV7-8 and TRBJ2-7, is GAGVSQSPRYKVAKRGQDVALRCDPISGHVSLFWYQQALGQGPEFLTYFQNEAQLDKSGLPSDRFFAERPEGSVSTLKIQRTQQEDSAVYLCASRPGTSYEQYFGPGTRLTVT.

Comment on this clonotype: A clone one base away is much larger, so this may be a read error. This chain connects TRBV7-6 to TRBJ2-3, with a tentative D call TRBD1 (5 bases). This CDR3 region has 17 residues. Germline CDR1 is SGHVS and CDR2 is FNYEAQ. The CDR3 DNA sequence: TGTGCCAGCGGCTTAGCCCCTTGGGGCGAACCCACAGATACGCAGTATTTT. Amino acids: CASGLAPWGEPTDTQYF.

The rearrangement joins TRBV15 to TRBJ1-5, with D unresolved. The germline V gene encodes CDR1 LNHNV and CDR2 YYDKDF (reference sequence). V lost 1 base, J lost 3 bases, and 7 bases lay in between. The CDR3 loop spans 14 amino acids. The CDR3 region is CATSRGASNQPQHF. Here the CDR3 DNA reads TGTGCCACCAGCAGAGGGGCCTCCAATCAGCCCCAGCATTTT. The full variable domain, its missing parts supplied by reference TRBV15 and TRBJ1-5, is DAMVIQNPRYQVTQFGKPVTLSCSQTLNHNVMYWYQQKSSQAPKLLFHYYDKDFNNEADTPDNFQSRRPNTSFCFLDIRSPGLGDTAMYLCATSRGASNQPQHFGDGTRLSIL.

A few counts support this clonotype. One end of the junction does not line up with germline, which may come from a read error. The chain uses TRBV5-1 and TRBJ2-3; TRBD2 might be the D (6 bases). This CDR3 is 15 amino acids long. Germline CDR1 reads SGHRS; CDR2 reads YFSETQ. The CDR3: CASSLASAGADTQYF. The CDR3, as DNA: TGCGCCAGCAGTTTGGCTAGCGCTGGGGCAGATACGCAGTATTTT.

The chain has TRBV5-1 and TRBJ2-1; 16 bases match TRBD2. The CDR3 is made up of 19 amino acids. Germline loops: CDR1 SGHRS, CDR2 YFSETQ. Unmatched junction bases numbered 9, after V lost 5 bases and J lost 1 base. The CDR3: CASRMGLAGGLVSYNEQFF. In DNA form, the CDR3 reads TGCGCCAGCAGGATGGGACTAGCGGGAGGGCTTGTGTCCTACAATGAGCAGTTCTTC.

This clonotype has just a few counts. The V and J genes are TRBV2 and TRBJ1-6, with D perhaps TRBD1 (6 bases). V was shortened by 5 bases and J by 2 bases, with 7 bases between the two germline ends. This CDR3 has 14 amino acids. Looked up from germline, CDR1 is SNHLY and CDR2 is FYNNEI. The CDR3 region is CASSNRAYNSPLHF. In DNA form, the CDR3 reads TGTGCCAGCAGTAACAGGGCCTATAATTCACCCCTCCACTTT.

This clonotype showed up many times. The chain employs TRBV29-1 and TRBJ1-1, with a tentative D call TRBD1 (5 bases). Germline assignment: CDR1 SQVTM and CDR2 ANQGSEA. V dropped 5 bases and J dropped 1 base, with 11 bases sitting between them. The CDR3 is 13 residues long. CDR3 in amino acids: CSVLGGANTEAFF. CDR3 bases: TGCAGCGTTCTTGGAGGGGCGAACACTGAAGCTTTCTTT.

This clonotype showed up many times. The V gene is TRBV5-6, the J gene TRBJ1-2; D remains ambiguous. The germline CDR1 and CDR2 sequences are SGHDT and YYEEEE. The CDR3 has 14 amino acids. Trimming cost V 0 bases and J 3 bases, with 9 bases left between them. The CDR3 coding sequence is TGTGCCAGCAGCTTGGCTCTCGGGGACTATGGCTACACCTTC. Protein sequence: CASSLALGDYGYTF. The full variable domain, with the rest looked up from reference TRBV5-6 and TRBJ1-2, is DAGVTQSPTHLIKTRGQQVTLRCSPKSGHDTVSWYQQALGQGPQFIFQYYEEEERQRGNFPDRFSGHQFPNYSSELNVNALLLGDSALYLCASSLALGDYGYTFGSGTRLTVV.

The V call is TRBV7-2, the J call TRBJ2-3; D not resolved. CDR3 length: 16 amino acids. The germline V gene has CDR1 SGHTA and CDR2 FQGNSA. Trimming left V 1 base short and J 1 base short, with 12 bases between. CDR3 in amino acids: CASSLGDLRGTDTQYF. In nucleotides, the CDR3 is TGTGCCAGCAGCTTAGGGGATCTACGGGGCACAGATACGCAGTATTTT. The full variable domain, with the rest looked up from reference TRBV7-2 and TRBJ2-3, is GAGVSQSPSNKVTEKGKDVELRCDPISGHTALYWYRQSLGQGLEFLIYFQGNSAPDKSGLPSDRFSAERTGGSVSTLTIQRTQQEDSAVYLCASSLGDLRGTDTQYFGPGTRLTVL.

V usage is TRBV9 and J usage is TRBJ2-2; 11 nucleotides agree with TRBD2. The J segment lost 4 bases and the V segment lost 2 bases, leaving 4 bases of the junction unmatched. Germline lookup yields CDR1 SGDLS and CDR2 YYNGEE. This CDR3 comprises 16 residues. CDR3 sequence (DNA): TGTGCCAGCAGCGTGGGGACTAGCGGATCCACCGGGGAGCTGTTTTTT. Translated: CASSVGTSGSTGELFF.

This clonotype was picked up many times. The chain links TRBV4-3 to TRBJ2-2; D is ambiguous. V gave up 1 base and J gave up 0 bases, with 15 bases separating them. The length of the CDR3 is 18 residues. Germline loops: CDR1 LGHNA, CDR2 YSLEER. The chain's CDR3 is CASSQARYPSTNTGELFF. In nucleotides, the CDR3 is TGCGCCAGCAGCCAAGCCCGGTACCCTTCCACGAACACCGGGGAGCTGTTTTTT.

The chain uses TRBV4-3 and TRBJ1-1; 7 nucleotides align to TRBD1. CDR3 length equals 16 residues. The V gene end was trimmed by 1 base and the J gene end by 1 base; junction bases not matched to a gene: 6. Germline CDR1 is LGHNA and CDR2 is YSLEER. The chain's CDR3 is CASSQVPGQKNTEAFF. The CDR3 nucleotides are TGCGCCAGCAGCCAAGTTCCGGGACAGAAGAACACTGAAGCTTTCTTT.

This clonotype was detected only a few times. The chain is built from TRBV7-9 and TRBJ1-1; TRBD1 agrees at 7 bases. In germline, CDR1 is SEHNR, CDR2 FQNEAQ (reference sequence). Trimming at V came to 4 bases and at J to 3 bases, leaving 5 bases not matched to a gene. The CDR3 sequence is 14 residues long. CDR3 region: CASSSKDRYTEAFF. DNA of the CDR3: TGTGCCAGCAGCTCGAAGGACAGGTACACTGAAGCTTTCTTT.

The V gene is TRBV4-3, the J gene TRBJ2-5, with D possibly matching TRBD1 (5 bases). CDR3 length: 15 amino acids. The V and J ends lost 0 bases and 2 bases respectively, with 10 bases between them. Germline V gene sequence: CDR1 LGHNA, CDR2 YSLEER. CDR3: CASSQEPNRQETQYF. CDR3 in DNA: TGCGCCAGCAGCCAAGAGCCGAACAGGCAAGAGACCCAGTACTTC.

This clonotype was seen repeatedly, ten times or more. The chain joins TRBV18 to TRBJ1-5; D remains ambiguous. The CDR3 sequence is 14 residues long. V was cut by 2 bases and J by 5 bases, with 10 bases left in between. Per the germline V gene, CDR1 is KGHSH and CDR2 is LQKENI. Here the CDR3 DNA reads TGTGCCAGCTCACCATTTGTGGGCGATCAGCCCCAGCATTTT. Its translation is CASSPFVGDQPQHF.

There are many counts of this clonotype. The rearrangement uses TRBV3-1 and TRBJ1-6; TRBD1 is a possible D gene (5 bases). V was cut by 1 base and J by 5 bases, with 9 bases left in between. Germline V CDR1 and CDR2: LGHDT, YNNKEL (reference sequence). CDR3 length: 15 residues. CDR3 sequence reads: CASSQAGRNNSPLHF. The CDR3 bases are TGTGCCAGCAGCCAAGCGGGACGGAATAATTCACCCCTCCACTTT.

The chain carries TRBV12-3 or TRBV12-4 and TRBJ2-7; no clear D. Trimming shortened V by 2 bases and J by 5 bases, and 16 bases separated the two germline ends. The CDR3 is 15 residues long. CDR3 sequence (DNA): TGTGCCAGCAGTTTAATATCCATGGCCCTCGACGAGCAGTACTTC. Its protein is CASSLISMALDEQYF.

The sample holds many counts of this clonotype. The chain joins TRBV7-9 to TRBJ2-1; D is unresolved. V was pared by 2 bases and J by 6 bases, with 11 bases between. The germline V gene encodes CDR1 SEHNR and CDR2 FQNEAQ (reference sequence). This CDR3 comprises 14 residues. The CDR3 loop is CASSLLQNSNEQFF. The CDR3, as DNA: TGTGCCAGCAGCTTACTTCAGAATAGCAATGAGCAGTTCTTC.

The J gene is TRBJ2-5, the V gene TRBV20-1; TRBD1 matches 8 bases. From germline, CDR1 is DFQATT and CDR2 SNEGSKA (reference sequence). This CDR3 region has 13 residues. In DNA form, the CDR3 reads TGCAGGTTTGGGACAGGAGGTCAAGAGACCCAGTACTTC. This gives the protein CRFGTGGQETQYF.

The sample holds a few counts of this clonotype. The chain carries TRBV20-1 and TRBJ1-5; no reliable D call. Germline V gives CDR1 DFQATT, CDR2 SNEGSKA (reference sequence). Trimming took off 1 base at V and 4 bases at J, with 11 bases between the two ends. This CDR3 has 14 amino acids. The CDR3: CSARVSYANQPQHF. CDR3 sequence (DNA): TGCAGTGCTAGAGTTTCTTACGCAAATCAGCCCCAGCATTTT.

The chain uses TRBV4-2 and TRBJ2-3; TRBD1 matches at 9 bases. The V gene end was trimmed by 3 bases and the J gene end by 2 bases; junction bases not matched to a gene: 15. The CDR3 is made up of 19 amino acids. From germline, CDR1 is LGHNA and CDR2 YNFKEQ. The CDR3 region has the DNA TGTGCCAGCAGCCAGGCATTAGGACAGGGGCCGGGATACACAGATACGCAGTATTTT. This gives the protein CASSQALGQGPGYTDTQYF.

This clonotype was counted ten times or more. The rearrangement links TRBV20-1 to TRBJ2-1, with 7 bases aligning to TRBD2. The CDR3 contains 16 residues. After removal of 1 base from V and 4 bases from J, the junction contained 10 bases not matched to a gene. In germline, CDR1 is DFQATT, CDR2 SNEGSKA (reference sequence). The CDR3 loop is CSARGFGGSVYNEQFF. Here the CDR3 DNA reads TGCAGTGCTAGAGGGTTTGGCGGGAGTGTATACAATGAGCAGTTCTTC.